Following are 17 T cell receptor beta chains from one sample sequenced in a study of identical twins. Each CDR3 protein is one row after TCRdb ran MiXCR on the 5' RACE reads. The top ten hold 0.98% of the sample, which has 700,000 or so distinct CDR3 sequences, under 9% seen once. These data were also reused for a study on yellow fever vaccine responses in identical twins.

The material sequenced was PBMCs. Receptor source: a woman under 30 in good health.

This clonotype was detected a few times. The chain combines TRBV6-2 or TRBV6-3 with TRBJ2-2; perhaps TRBD2 as D (6 bases). Deletions cut 4 bases from V and 4 bases from J, with 13 bases between. The CDR3 is made up of 15 amino acids. Looked up from germline, CDR1 is MNHEY and CDR2 is SVGEGT. The DNA for the CDR3 is TGTGCCAGCAGTTTACTGGCGGGATCCACCGGGGAGCTGTTTTTT. Translation gives CASSLLAGSTGELFF.

This clonotype showed up just a few times. The rearrangement uses TRBV7-2 and TRBJ2-7; the D gene could be TRBD1 or TRBD2 (6 bases each). The V gene lost 4 bases and the J gene lost 3 bases, with 13 bases spanning the gap. This CDR3 has 14 residues. The germline V gene has CDR1 SGHTA and CDR2 FQGNSA. The CDR3 reads CASSSQGRYYEQYF. CDR3 in DNA: TGTGCCAGCAGCTCCCAGGGGAGGTACTACGAGCAGTACTTC.

The table lists this clonotype with many counts. This chain uses TRBV6-5 with TRBJ2-7; 9 bases line up with TRBD1. There are 15 residues in the CDR3. With V trimmed by 0 bases and J by 1 base, 1 base remained unmatched. Germline V lookup: CDR1 MNHEY, CDR2 SVGAGI. CDR3 in DNA: TGTGCCAGCAGTTACTCCGGGACAGGGTCCTACGAGCAGTACTTC. Amino acids: CASSYSGTGSYEQYF.

This clonotype was observed at least ten times. The chain is built from TRBV27 and TRBJ2-7; 7 bases map to TRBD1. V dropped 6 bases and J dropped 0; count of bases not matched to a gene: 5. The CDR3 loop spans 14 amino acids. Germline CDR1 and CDR2: MNHEY and SMNVEV (reference sequence). CDR3 DNA sequence: TGTGCCAGCAGCCGGACAGGTTACTCCTACGAGCAGTACTTC. Translated, it gives CASSRTGYSYEQYF.

This clonotype was detected a few times. The chain uses TRBV6-2 or TRBV6-3 and TRBJ1-4; TRBD1 matches at 8 bases. This CDR3 spans 15 amino acids. The germline V gene encodes CDR1 MNHEY and CDR2 SVGEGT. J lost 7 bases, V lost 4 bases, and 8 bases had no gene match. The CDR3 bases are TGTGCCAGCAGTTCCCCTGGACAGGGCCGTGAAAAACTGTTTTTT. Its protein product is CASSSPGQGREKLFF.

The rearrangement links TRBV2 to TRBJ2-2; no clear D gene. Per the germline V gene, CDR1 is SNHLY and CDR2 is FYNNEI. This CDR3 has 14 amino acids. Trimming left V 2 bases short and J 7 bases short, with 11 bases between. Written as DNA, the CDR3 is TGTGCCAGCAGTGAACTCCGCGCCGACGGGGAGCTGTTTTTT. It codes for CASSELRADGELFF.

V is TRBV3-1 and J is TRBJ1-2; D remains unclear. CDR3 length: 15 amino acids. Germline values: CDR1 LGHDT, CDR2 YNNKEL (reference sequence). V was trimmed by 4 bases and J by 8 bases, leaving 20 bases between them. The CDR3 sequence is CASSPSGESRGGYTF. As DNA, the CDR3 is TGTGCCAGCAGCCCGAGCGGCGAGAGCCGTGGGGGCTACACCTTC.

This clonotype has more than one count but fewer than ten. This chain uses TRBV7-8 with TRBJ2-7; no reliable D call. Trimming took off 5 bases at V and 1 base at J, with 15 bases between the two ends. Germline V CDR1 and CDR2: SGHVS, FQNEAQ. This CDR3 is built from 15 residues. The CDR3 DNA follows: TGTGCCAGCAGCCCGGACCCACTTCCTTCCTACGAGCAGTACTTC. It encodes CASSPDPLPSYEQYF. Supplemented by reference TRBV7-8 and TRBJ2-7, the full variable domain reads GAGVSQSPRYKVAKRGQDVALRCDPISGHVSLFWYQQALGQGPEFLTYFQNEAQLDKSGLPSDRFFAERPEGSVSTLKIQRTQQEDSAVYLCASSPDPLPSYEQYFGPGTRLTVT.

This clonotype occurred many times. This rearrangement joins TRBV15 to TRBJ2-1; 11 nucleotides line up with TRBD2. CDR3 length: 19 amino acids. Per the germline V gene, CDR1 is LNHNV and CDR2 is YYDKDF (reference sequence). The J segment lost 1 base and the V segment lost 0 bases, leaving 8 bases of the junction unmatched. The CDR3 nucleotides are TGTGCCACCAGCAGAGATCTACTAGCGGGAGTTGGATCCTACAATGAGCAGTTCTTC. Translating it yields CATSRDLLAGVGSYNEQFF.

This clonotype was found a few times. The rearrangement joins TRBV3-1 to TRBJ2-2, with 7 bases that match TRBD2. Losses at the gene ends were 4 bases for V and 5 bases for J; bases not matched to a gene: 7. The germline V gene has CDR1 LGHDT and CDR2 YNNKEL (reference sequence). The CDR3 covers 15 residues. The CDR3 sequence is CASSRTSAGTGELFF. CDR3 bases: TGTGCCAGCAGCCGCACTAGCGCCGGGACCGGGGAGCTGTTTTTT.

The V gene is TRBV7-9, the J gene TRBJ2-7; D is unclear. Deletions cut 4 bases from V and 0 bases from J, with 13 bases between. The CDR3 length is 15 residues. Germline-derived CDR1 and CDR2 are SEHNR and FQNEAQ (reference sequence). CDR3 nucleotides: TGTGCCAGCAGCTCCCCCCCCCATTTCTCCTACGAGCAGTACTTC. Its protein product is CASSSPPHFSYEQYF.

This clonotype was seen at least ten times. This rearrangement joins TRBV5-6 to TRBJ2-5; unclear D gene. Trimming removed 0 bases at V and 1 base at J, with 10 bases between. The germline gives CDR1 SGHDT, CDR2 YYEEEE. CDR3 size: 15 residues. CDR3 region: CASSLGARIQETQYF. In DNA, the CDR3 is TGTGCCAGCAGCTTGGGGGCGCGCATCCAAGAGACCCAGTACTTC.

This clonotype was counted only a few times. The genes are TRBV7-9 and TRBJ2-7; the D is unclear. CDR1 is SEHNR, CDR2 FQNEAQ, per germline (reference sequence). The V end was cut by 5 bases, the J end by 2 bases, with 13 bases between. The CDR3 totals 14 residues. The CDR3 region is CASSPRTVAYEQYF. In DNA, the CDR3 is TGTGCCAGCAGCCCTAGGACGGTAGCCTACGAGCAGTACTTC.

J is TRBJ2-7 and V is TRBV21-1; the DNA was not used to check the table's D call, TRBD1. TRBV21-1 is labeled a pseudogene. The CDR3 covers 15 residues. The CDR3 loop reads CAAGEQLSRRNEQYF. In DNA, the CDR3 is TGTGCCGCCGGGGAGCAGCTGTCGCGGCGAAACGAGCAGTACTTC.

A word on this clonotype: The junction differs from germline at one of its ends, possibly a read error. V is TRBV2 and J is TRBJ2-4; no clear D gene. Germline CDR1 reads SNHLY; CDR2 reads FYNNEI. CDR3 length equals 14 residues. CDR3 amino acids: CASRESVVKSIQYF. DNA of the CDR3: TGTGCCAGCAGGGAATCGGTGGTTAAAAGCATTCAGTACTTC.

The rearrangement links TRBV28 to TRBJ1-2, with TRBD1 as a possible D gene (6 bases). Trimming left V 3 bases short and J 6 bases short, with 11 bases between. Germline V CDR1 and CDR2: MDHEN, SYDVKM. CDR3 length equals 13 residues. The DNA of the CDR3 is TGTGCCAGCAGTTTCCCATACAGGGATGGCTACACCTTC. Residues: CASSFPYRDGYTF.

Here the CDR3 DNA reads TGTGCCACCAGTGTGGGCCTAGCGGGAAAATACGAGCAGTACTTC. This codes for CATSVGLAGKYEQYF. The chain joins TRBV24-1 to TRBJ2-7, with 9 nucleotides matching TRBD2. CDR1 and CDR2 from the germline V gene are KGHDR and SFDVKD. The CDR3 sequence is 15 residues long. With 5 bases clipped from V and 4 bases from J, the junction kept 8 bases outside the gene matches.